Below, 27 T cell receptor beta chains from the same sample are listed, as sequenced in a study of T cell changes during pregnancy in multiple sclerosis. Using immunoSEQ multiplex PCR, the repertoire was profiled, and TCRdb retains in-frame clones only, with some absent. The sample contains tens of thousands of clones, 88% of which appear only once. This material consisted of CD4+ T cells from peripheral blood mononuclear cells, taken in the first trimester of pregnancy. The receptors originated from a female donor with multiple sclerosis, enrolled in a pregnancy study.

This chain connects TRBV5-4 to TRBJ2-5, with D tentatively TRBD2 (5 bases). The V end lost 0 bases, the J end lost 5 bases, and 11 bases lay between the germline ends. The CDR3 length is 14 residues. Germline V gives CDR1 SGHNT, CDR2 YYREEE (reference sequence). The CDR3 reads CASSLVGVGETQYF. The CDR3 nucleotides read TGTGCCAGCAGCTTGGTCGGGGTAGGGGAGACCCAGTACTTC.

This chain joins TRBV19 and TRBJ2-5; the D gene is possibly TRBD1 (5 bases). V was cut by 6 bases and J by 4 bases, with 18 bases left in between. Germline loops: CDR1 LNHDA, CDR2 SQIVND (reference sequence). This CDR3 region has 15 residues. For the CDR3, the DNA is TGTGCCAGTAGCCAGCAGAGTGGGGCAGGAGAGACCCAGTACTTC. This translates into CASSQQSGAGETQYF.

This clone occurred once. The J gene is TRBJ2-3, the V gene TRBV7-6, with 10 bases that match TRBD1. CDR3 length: 15 amino acids. The germline V gene has CDR1 SGHVS and CDR2 FNYEAQ. J gave up 5 bases and V 5 bases, and 7 bases lay outside the gene matches. CDR3 protein: CASSLGTGEGDTQYF. DNA for the CDR3: TGTGCCAGCAGCCTCGGGACAGGGGAAGGAGATACGCAGTATTTT.

To note about this clone: Different DNA sequences within this sample yield the same CDR3. V usage is TRBV10-2 and J usage is TRBJ1-5, with D perhaps matching TRBD1 (5 bases). The CDR3 is 13 amino acids. Germline CDR1 WSHSY, CDR2 SAAADI. The CDR3 sequence is CASLGRERGPQHF. The CDR3 region has the DNA TGCGCTAGCCTCGGCAGGGAAAGGGGGCCCCAGCATTTT.

J is TRBJ1-2 and V is TRBV27; D uncertain. CDR1 and CDR2 from the germline V gene are MNHEY and SMNVEV (reference sequence). Trimming stripped 3 bases from V and 4 bases from J, with 12 bases between. CDR3 length equals 14 residues. Here the CDR3 reads CASSFQPGPYGYTF. The CDR3 DNA follows: TGTGCCAGCAGTTTTCAGCCAGGCCCCTATGGCTACACCTTC.

A single count supports this clone. The chain has TRBV15 and TRBJ2-7, with D possibly TRBD2 on 6 matching bases. Germline V gene lookup returns CDR1 LNHNV and CDR2 YYDKDF (reference sequence). This CDR3 contains 10 residues. Trimming took off 8 bases at V and 7 bases at J, with 9 bases between the two ends. The CDR3 DNA reads TGTGCCACCGTGGAGGGGGAGCAGTACTTC. Translated, it gives CATVEGEQYF.

The chain is built from TRBV19 and TRBJ2-3, with TRBD1 matching over 7 bases. J lost 3 bases, V lost 6 bases, and 3 bases had no gene match. The CDR3 spans 13 residues. The germline CDR1 and CDR2 sequences are LNHDA and SQIVND (reference sequence). In DNA form, the CDR3 reads TGTGCCAGTAGGGCGACAGGGACAGATACGCAGTATTTT. It is translated as CASRATGTDTQYF.

V and J are TRBV29-1 and TRBJ1-1; 7 nucleotides line up with TRBD1. The V gene's germline CDR1 is SQVTM and CDR2 ANQGSEA. The CDR3 covers 14 residues. V shed 2 bases, J shed 1 base, and the junction held 4 bases outside the gene matches. CDR3 nucleotide sequence: TGCAGCGTTGAATTTGGGACAGCGAACACTGAAGCTTTCTTT. Its translation: CSVEFGTANTEAFF.

The rearrangement links TRBV5-1 to TRBJ2-1; tentative D call: TRBD2 (5 bases). Germline CDR1 SGHRS, CDR2 YFSETQ. Trimming removed 4 bases at V and 9 bases at J, with 14 bases between. This CDR3 has 13 residues. The CDR3 DNA reads TGCGCCAGCAGCGACGCGGCTAGCCTTGAGCAGTTCTTC. Protein sequence: CASSDAASLEQFF.

This chain joins TRBV7-2 and TRBJ2-7, with 8 nucleotides matching TRBD2. The CDR3 length is 15 residues. V shed 4 bases and J 0 bases; nucleotides not matched to a gene: 5. Germline CDR1 SGHTA, CDR2 FQGNSA. The CDR3 DNA reads TGTGCCAGCAGCTCCACCGGGACTAGCTCCTACGAGCAGTACTTC. Protein sequence: CASSSTGTSSYEQYF.

CDR3 loop: CASSLDRTNTEAFF. As DNA, the CDR3 is TGCGCCAGCAGCTTGGACAGAACGAACACTGAAGCTTTCTTT. The chain has TRBV5-1 and TRBJ1-1; unclear D gene. The CDR3 has 14 residues. V was shortened by 0 bases and J by 1 base, with 7 bases between the two germline ends. CDR1 and CDR2 from the germline V gene are SGHRS and YFSETQ.

This clone has only a few counts. The genes are TRBV7-2 and TRBJ2-2; TRBD2 aligns across 9 bases. Germline CDR1 SGHTA, CDR2 FQGNSA. Unmatched junction bases numbered 8, after V lost 5 bases and J lost 4 bases. This CDR3 contains 16 residues. In nucleotides, the CDR3 is TGTGCCAGCAGCAAACCCCTAGCGGGGCCCACCGGGGAGCTGTTTTTT. This sequence encodes CASSKPLAGPTGELFF.

This clone was observed once. In nucleotides, the CDR3 is TGTGCCAGCAGCCCCGGGACAGCCTCAGTGAAAAATGAGCAGTTCTTC. Amino acid sequence: CASSPGTASVKNEQFF. The chain recombines TRBV7-2 with TRBJ2-1; 7 bases are a match to TRBD1. Per germline, CDR1 SGHTA and CDR2 FQGNSA. Trimming at V came to 5 bases and at J to 7 bases, leaving 14 bases not matched to a gene. The CDR3 extends over 16 amino acids.

V gene TRBV28 combines with J gene TRBJ2-3, with D perhaps matching TRBD1 (6 bases). The germline V gene has CDR1 MDHEN and CDR2 SYDVKM. Between the trimmed V and J ends, which lost 8 bases and 1 base, there was a span of 19 bases. The CDR3 covers 16 residues. CDR3 DNA: TGTGCCAGCCTAGAGGGGGTCTTATTTCGCACAGATACGCAGTATTTT. Translation gives CASLEGVLFRTDTQYF.

The sample holds one count of this clone. This rearrangement joins TRBV7-9 to TRBJ1-1; 9 bases align to TRBD1. The CDR3 covers 15 residues. Per the germline V gene, CDR1 is SEHNR and CDR2 is FQNEAQ (reference sequence). The V segment lost 7 bases and the J segment 5 bases; nucleotides outside the gene matches: 11. CDR3 loop: CASTHSQGAGTEAFF. The CDR3 region has the DNA TGTGCCAGCACCCATTCACAGGGGGCAGGGACTGAAGCTTTCTTT. Variable domain in full (rest from reference TRBV7-9 and TRBJ1-1): DTGVSQNPRHKITKRGQNVTFRCDPISEHNRLYWYRQTLGQGPEFLTYFQNEAQLEKSRLLSDRFSAERPKGSFSTLEIQRTEQGDSAMYLCASTHSQGAGTEAFFGQGTRLTVV.

A note on this clone: One end of the junction fails to match germline, which may point to a read error. The chain joins TRBV27 to TRBJ1-2; 9 nucleotides line up with TRBD1. The CDR3 spans 15 residues. Germline V CDR1 and CDR2: MNHEY, SMNVEV (reference sequence). Here the CDR3 reads CASSPLRTGAFGYTF. For the CDR3, the DNA is TGTGCGAGCAGCCCACTTAGGACAGGGGCTTTTGGCTACACCTTC.

The V call is TRBV10-3, the J call TRBJ2-5, with 8 nucleotides matching TRBD2. Germline V gives CDR1 ENHRY, CDR2 SYGVKD. Trimming at V came to 10 bases and at J to 4 bases, leaving 8 bases not matched to a gene. This CDR3 region has 13 residues. In nucleotides, the CDR3 is TGTGCCACCCTCGGGGGGGGGCGAGAGACCCAGTACTTC. This translates into CATLGGGRETQYF.

This rearrangement joins TRBV5-5 to TRBJ2-1, with D possibly matching TRBD2 (6 bases). The V end was cut by 2 bases, the J end by 6 bases, with 18 bases between. The CDR3 sequence is 16 residues long. The germline CDR1 and CDR2 sequences are SGHKS and YYEKEE (reference sequence). As DNA, the CDR3 is TGTGCCAGCAGCTTTAACCCCGGGACTGATGTCAATGAGCAGTTCTTC. Protein sequence: CASSFNPGTDVNEQFF.

The rearrangement links TRBV30 to TRBJ1-4; a weak D match, TRBD1 (5 bases). The length of the CDR3 is 16 residues. CDR1 and CDR2 from the germline V gene are GTSNPN and SVGIG (reference sequence). V was clipped by 4 bases and J by 0 bases, with 15 bases between them. In nucleotides, the CDR3 is TGTGCCTGGACCGGGGGTTCAAAGGCAACTAATGAAAAACTGTTTTTT. It codes for CAWTGGSKATNEKLFF.

The rearrangement links TRBV5-1 to TRBJ2-2; no clear D gene. The CDR3 contains 14 residues. The ends were cut back, 0 bases at V and 1 base at J, with 4 bases in the middle. The germline gives CDR1 SGHRS, CDR2 YFSETQ. The CDR3: CASSLGQNTGELFF. In DNA form, the CDR3 reads TGCGCCAGCAGCTTGGGACAGAACACCGGGGAGCTGTTTTTT. Using reference TRBV5-1 and TRBJ2-2 for the parts outside the CDR3, the full variable domain is KAGVTQTPRYLIKTRGQQVTLSCSPISGHRSVSWYQQTPGQGLQFLFEYFSETQRNKGNFPGRFSGRQFSNSRSEMNVSTLELGDSALYLCASSLGQNTGELFFGEGSRLTVL.

The V call is TRBV19, the J call TRBJ1-2; D gene ambiguous. Germline V gives CDR1 LNHDA, CDR2 SQIVND (reference sequence). Trimming cost V 10 bases and J 7 bases, with 13 bases left between them. CDR3 size: 11 residues. The CDR3 DNA reads as TGTGCCACCCAGCTGGGAGGTGGCTACACCTTC. This codes for CATQLGGGYTF.

This sequence joins TRBV5-1 and TRBJ2-1; 7 bases line up with TRBD2. Germline loops: CDR1 SGHRS, CDR2 YFSETQ. Trimming cost V 3 bases and J 5 bases; bases outside gene matches: 8. The CDR3 spans 15 residues. The CDR3 nucleotides read TGCGCCAGCAGCTCGGGTGGGACTACACACAATGAGCAGTTCTTC. Translating gives CASSSGGTTHNEQFF.

The CDR3 DNA reads TGTGCCAGCAGTCAGTACAGGGAGACTGAAGCTTTCTTT. This translates into CASSQYRETEAFF. V and J are TRBV27 and TRBJ1-1; maybe TRBD1 (6 bases). The V end was cut by 5 bases, the J end by 5 bases, with 12 bases between. Germline assignment: CDR1 MNHEY and CDR2 SMNVEV (reference sequence). This CDR3 is built from 13 residues.

The chain has TRBV5-6 and TRBJ2-7; 9 bases fit TRBD1. CDR3 size: 15 residues. Germline-derived CDR1 and CDR2 are SGHDT and YYEEEE. V was clipped by 6 bases and J by 4 bases; unmatched bases: 11. In nucleotides, the CDR3 is TGTGCCAGCACGCTAACGGGACAGGGTACGTACGAGCAGTACTTC. It codes for CASTLTGQGTYEQYF.

As to this clone: The germline gene is not matched at one end of the junction; a read error may be the cause. V usage is TRBV29-1 and J usage is TRBJ1-1; 7 bases are a match to TRBD1. The CDR3 length is 13 residues. The germline CDR1 and CDR2 sequences are SQVTM and ANQGSEA. The chain's CDR3 is CSVAETGNPEAFF. CDR3 coding DNA: TGCAGCGTTGCTGAGACAGGGAACCCTGAAGCTTTCTTT.

This clone was observed a few times. The chain links TRBV29-1 to TRBJ1-1; D is unresolved. The CDR3 runs to 12 residues. Per germline, CDR1 SQVTM and CDR2 ANQGSEA. Trimming took 7 bases from V and 5 from J, leaving 14 bases between them. The CDR3 bases are TGCAGCGGAGGGAGGGAAGGGACTGAAGCTTTCTTT. Translated, it gives CSGGREGTEAFF.

This clone was seen a few times. CDR3 DNA sequence: TGTGCCAGCAGCCAAGACCGTGGCTACACCTTC. This codes for CASSQDRGYTF. V and J are TRBV14 and TRBJ1-2, with D unclear. This CDR3 spans 11 amino acids. Germline V CDR1 and CDR2: SGHDN, FVKESK. Trimming took off 0 bases at V and 7 bases at J, with 3 bases between the two ends.